This TCR beta chain was observed in a study of CD49a tissue-resident CD8 T cells in human skin (TCRdb year 2017). General notes on the study: Subsets of tissue-resident memory CD8+ T cells in human skin, defined by their expression of CD49a, CD69 and CD103, were what the study examined.

Comment on this clone: The specificity of this receptor is unknown. Qualities for individual bases were not recorded, and no much larger clone is one base off.

A distance of 6 bases separates the germline ends of V and J, which lose 4 bases and 4 bases respectively. CDR1 and CDR2 were assigned from the germline V gene as SGHDT and YYEEEE. Measured from the cysteine to the phenylalanine, the CDR3 is 11 residues long. Only CDR3 DNA is held: 33 bases, read in frame from base 1. For 5 or 6 healthy donors, sorted CD8+ T cells taken from blood, dermis and epidermis had their TCR beta CDR3 regions analysed. Both blood and skin samples were provided by each TCR-sequenced donor, and all TCR-sequenced donors were healthy individuals. Before TCR beta sequencing, CD8+ T cell populations were isolated by sorting. Library preparation used the immunoSEQ multiplex PCR assay. The authors processed their data as follows. TCR V beta family usage frequencies were compared across the sorted blood, dermal and epidermal CD8+ T cell populations. TCRdb took this table from immuneACCESS and kept in-frame rearrangements with V and J called. Such tables lack part of the clones; where checked against another copy, unresolved V genes explain under half of the gap, and the rest is unexplained. V and J calls plus clone size are reproduced from that table; the DNA served to infer D and trimming. The sample data list approximately 1,500 clones, and 50% to 65% of these were observed just once. The ten largest clonotypes hold roughly 30% of the sample.

The receptor was derived from a human donor in good health. The material sequenced was CLA- CD8+ effector memory T cells sorted from blood. The V and J genes are TRBV5-6 and TRBJ2-7; the D gene remains uncertain. The CDR3 region has the sequence CASSLPYEQYF. The DNA reads TGTGCCAGCAGCCTACCTTACGAGCAGTACTTC.